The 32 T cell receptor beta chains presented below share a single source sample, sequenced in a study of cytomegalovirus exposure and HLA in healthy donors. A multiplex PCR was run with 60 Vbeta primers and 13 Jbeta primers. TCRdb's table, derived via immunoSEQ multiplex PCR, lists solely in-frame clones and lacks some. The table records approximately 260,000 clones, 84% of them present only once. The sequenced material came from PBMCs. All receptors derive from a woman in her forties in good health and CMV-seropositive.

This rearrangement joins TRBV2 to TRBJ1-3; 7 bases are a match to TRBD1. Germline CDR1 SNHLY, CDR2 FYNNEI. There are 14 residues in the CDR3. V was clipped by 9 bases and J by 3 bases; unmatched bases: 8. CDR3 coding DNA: TGTGCCAGTAACAGGGGATCAAGTGGAAACACCATATATTTT. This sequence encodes CASNRGSSGNTIYF.

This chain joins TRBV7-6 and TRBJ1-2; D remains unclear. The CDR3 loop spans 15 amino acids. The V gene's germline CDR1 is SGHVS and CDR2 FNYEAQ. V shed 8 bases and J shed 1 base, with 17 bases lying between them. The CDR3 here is CASERLGFDNYGYTF. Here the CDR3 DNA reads TGTGCCAGCGAGCGGTTGGGTTTTGATAACTATGGCTACACCTTC.

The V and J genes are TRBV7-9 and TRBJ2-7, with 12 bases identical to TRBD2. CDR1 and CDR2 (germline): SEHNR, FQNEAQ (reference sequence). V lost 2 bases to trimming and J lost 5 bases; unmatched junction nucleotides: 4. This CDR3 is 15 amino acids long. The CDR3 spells CASSLRLAGVNEQYF. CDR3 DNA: TGTGCCAGCAGCTTACGACTAGCGGGAGTGAACGAGCAGTACTTC.

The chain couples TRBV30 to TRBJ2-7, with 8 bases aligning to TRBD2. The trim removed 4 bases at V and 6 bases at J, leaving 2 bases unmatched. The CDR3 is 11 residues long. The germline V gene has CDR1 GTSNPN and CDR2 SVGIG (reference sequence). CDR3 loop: CAWTTSGEQYF. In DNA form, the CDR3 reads TGTGCCTGGACAACTAGCGGCGAGCAGTACTTC.

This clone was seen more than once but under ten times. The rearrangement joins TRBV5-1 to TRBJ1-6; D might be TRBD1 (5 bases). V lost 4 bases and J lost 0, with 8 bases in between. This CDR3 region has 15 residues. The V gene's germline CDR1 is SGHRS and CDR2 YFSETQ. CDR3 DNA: TGCGCCAGCAGCACAGGTAGCTCCTATAATTCACCCCTCCACTTT. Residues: CASSTGSSYNSPLHF. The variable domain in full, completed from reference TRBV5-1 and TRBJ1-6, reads KAGVTQTPRYLIKTRGQQVTLSCSPISGHRSVSWYQQTPGQGLQFLFEYFSETQRNKGNFPGRFSGRQFSNSRSEMNVSTLELGDSALYLCASSTGSSYNSPLHFGNGTRLTVT.

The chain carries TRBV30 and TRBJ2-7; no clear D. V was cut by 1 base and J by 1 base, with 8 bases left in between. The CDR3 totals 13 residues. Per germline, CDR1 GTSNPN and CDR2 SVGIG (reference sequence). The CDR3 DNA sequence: TGTGCCTGGAGTGAAGACACGTCCTACGAGCAGTACTTC. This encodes CAWSEDTSYEQYF.

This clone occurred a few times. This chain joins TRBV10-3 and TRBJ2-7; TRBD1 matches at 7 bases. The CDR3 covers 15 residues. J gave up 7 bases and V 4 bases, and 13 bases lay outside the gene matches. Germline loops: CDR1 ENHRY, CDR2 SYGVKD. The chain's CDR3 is CAISADRAALREQYF. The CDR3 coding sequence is TGTGCCATCAGTGCCGACAGGGCGGCCCTAAGGGAGCAGTACTTC.

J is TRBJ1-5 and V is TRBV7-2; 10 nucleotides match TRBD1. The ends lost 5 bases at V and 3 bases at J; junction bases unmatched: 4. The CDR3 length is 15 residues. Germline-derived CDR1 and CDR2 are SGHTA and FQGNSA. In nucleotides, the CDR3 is TGTGCCAGCAGCCCGGACAGGGGGATCAATCAGCCCCAGCATTTT. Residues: CASSPDRGINQPQHF.

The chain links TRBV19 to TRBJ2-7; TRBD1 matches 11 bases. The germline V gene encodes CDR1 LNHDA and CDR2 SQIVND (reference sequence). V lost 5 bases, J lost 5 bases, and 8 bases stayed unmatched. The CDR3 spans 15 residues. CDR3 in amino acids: CASSEGTGGTNEQYF. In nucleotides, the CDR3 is TGTGCCAGTAGTGAGGGGACAGGGGGTACCAACGAGCAGTACTTC.

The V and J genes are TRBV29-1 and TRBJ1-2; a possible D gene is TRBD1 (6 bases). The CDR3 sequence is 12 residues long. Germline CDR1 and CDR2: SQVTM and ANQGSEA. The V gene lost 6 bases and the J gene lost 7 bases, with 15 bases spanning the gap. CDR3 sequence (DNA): TGCAGCGTCCAGGCAGGGGCGGGTGGCTACACCTTC. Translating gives CSVQAGAGGYTF.

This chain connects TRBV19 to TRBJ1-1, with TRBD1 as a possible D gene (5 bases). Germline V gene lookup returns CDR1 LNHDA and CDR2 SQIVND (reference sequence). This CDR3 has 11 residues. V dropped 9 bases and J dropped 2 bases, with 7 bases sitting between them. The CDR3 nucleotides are TGTGCCAGCGGACAAAACACTGAAGCTTTCTTT. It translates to CASGQNTEAFF.

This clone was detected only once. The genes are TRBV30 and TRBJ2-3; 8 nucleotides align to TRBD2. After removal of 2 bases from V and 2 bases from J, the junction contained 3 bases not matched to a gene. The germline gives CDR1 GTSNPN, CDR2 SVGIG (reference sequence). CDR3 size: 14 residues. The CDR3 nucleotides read TGTGCCTGGAGTCCACTAGCGGACACAGATACGCAGTATTTT. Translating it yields CAWSPLADTDTQYF.

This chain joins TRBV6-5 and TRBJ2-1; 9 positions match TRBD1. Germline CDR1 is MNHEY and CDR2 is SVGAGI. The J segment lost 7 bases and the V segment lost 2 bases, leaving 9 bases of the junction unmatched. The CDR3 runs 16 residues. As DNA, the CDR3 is TGTGCCAGCAGTTACGGGACAGGGTGGAGTAAGAATGAGCAGTTCTTC. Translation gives CASSYGTGWSKNEQFF.

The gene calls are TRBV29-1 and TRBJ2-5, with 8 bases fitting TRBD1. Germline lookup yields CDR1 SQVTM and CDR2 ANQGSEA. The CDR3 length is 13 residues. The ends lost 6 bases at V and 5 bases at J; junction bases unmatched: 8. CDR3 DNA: TGCAGCGTCCAGGGGGCTGTTAGGGAGACCCAGTACTTC. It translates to CSVQGAVRETQYF.

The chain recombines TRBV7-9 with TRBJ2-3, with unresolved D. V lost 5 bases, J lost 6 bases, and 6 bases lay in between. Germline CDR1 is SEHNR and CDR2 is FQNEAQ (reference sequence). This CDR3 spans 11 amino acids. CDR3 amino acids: CASSPRDTQYF. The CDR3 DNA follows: TGTGCCAGCAGCCCCCGGGATACGCAGTATTTT.

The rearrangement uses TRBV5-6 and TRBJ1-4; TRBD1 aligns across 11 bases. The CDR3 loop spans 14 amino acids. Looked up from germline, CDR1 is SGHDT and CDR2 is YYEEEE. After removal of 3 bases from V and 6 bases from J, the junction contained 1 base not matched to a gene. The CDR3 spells CASSWTGGDEKLFF. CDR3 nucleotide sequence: TGTGCCAGCAGCTGGACAGGGGGCGATGAAAAACTGTTTTTT.

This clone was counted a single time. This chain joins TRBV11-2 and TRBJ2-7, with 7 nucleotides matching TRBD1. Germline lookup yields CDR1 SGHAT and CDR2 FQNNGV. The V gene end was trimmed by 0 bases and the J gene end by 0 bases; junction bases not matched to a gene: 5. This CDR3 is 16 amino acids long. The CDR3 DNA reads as TGTGCCAGCAGCTTAGAGGCAGGGGGTGGCTCCTACGAGCAGTACTTC. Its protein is CASSLEAGGGSYEQYF. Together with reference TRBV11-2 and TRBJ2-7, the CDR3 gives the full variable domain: EAGVAQSPRYKIIEKRQSVAFWCNPISGHATLYWYQQILGQGPKLLIQFQNNGVVDDSQLPKDRFSAERLKGVDSTLKIQPAKLEDSAVYLCASSLEAGGGSYEQYFGPGTRLTVT.

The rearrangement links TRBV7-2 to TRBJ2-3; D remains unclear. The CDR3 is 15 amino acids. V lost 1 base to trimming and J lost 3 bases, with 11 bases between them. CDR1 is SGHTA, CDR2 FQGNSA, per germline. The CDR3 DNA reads TGTGCCAGCAGCTTAGGTACCCGGAGAACAGATACGCAGTATTTT. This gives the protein CASSLGTRRTDTQYF.

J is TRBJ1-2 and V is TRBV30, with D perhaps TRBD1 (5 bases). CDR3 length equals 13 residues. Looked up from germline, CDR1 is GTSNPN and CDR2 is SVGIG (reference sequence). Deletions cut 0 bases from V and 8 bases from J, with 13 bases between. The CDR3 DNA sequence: TGTGCCTGGAGTGTATTCAGGGTCAACGGCTACACCTTC. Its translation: CAWSVFRVNGYTF.

CDR3 sequence: CASSLYNREIQYF. In DNA, the CDR3 is TGTGCCAGCAGCTTGTATAACAGGGAAATTCAGTACTTC. The chain recombines TRBV5-6 with TRBJ2-4, with D possibly TRBD1 on 6 matching bases. Germline values: CDR1 SGHDT, CDR2 YYEEEE. CDR3 length equals 13 residues. Trimming removed 1 base at V and 10 bases at J, with 12 bases between.

The CDR3: CAIRGAQGNEQYF. CDR3 nucleotides: TGTGCCATCAGGGGGGCACAGGGGAACGAGCAGTACTTC. The genes are TRBV10-3 and TRBJ2-7; 7 bases are a match to TRBD1. With V trimmed by 6 bases and J by 5 bases, 7 bases remained unmatched. This CDR3 region has 13 residues. CDR1 is ENHRY, CDR2 SYGVKD, per germline.

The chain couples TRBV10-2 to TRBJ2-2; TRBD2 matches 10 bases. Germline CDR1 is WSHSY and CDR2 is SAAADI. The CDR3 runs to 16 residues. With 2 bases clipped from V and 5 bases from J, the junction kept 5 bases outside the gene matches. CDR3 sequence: CASSETGTSATGELFF. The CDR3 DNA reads TGCGCCAGCAGTGAGACCGGGACTAGCGCGACCGGGGAGCTGTTTTTT.

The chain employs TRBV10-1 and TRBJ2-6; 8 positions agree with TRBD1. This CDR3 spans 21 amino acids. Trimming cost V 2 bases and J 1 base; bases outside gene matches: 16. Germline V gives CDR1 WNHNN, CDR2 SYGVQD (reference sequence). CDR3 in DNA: TGCGCCAGCAGTGAGACCCGGGACAGGCTCGACCCCATATCTGGGGCCAACGTCCTGACTTTC. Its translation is CASSETRDRLDPISGANVLTF.

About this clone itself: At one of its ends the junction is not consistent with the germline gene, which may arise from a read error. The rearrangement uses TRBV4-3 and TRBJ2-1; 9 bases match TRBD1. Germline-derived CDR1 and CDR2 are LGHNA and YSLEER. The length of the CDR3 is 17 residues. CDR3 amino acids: CASRQDLGQGSYNEQFF. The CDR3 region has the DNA TGCGCCAGCAGACAAGATCTAGGACAGGGGTCCTACAATGAGCAGTTCTTC.

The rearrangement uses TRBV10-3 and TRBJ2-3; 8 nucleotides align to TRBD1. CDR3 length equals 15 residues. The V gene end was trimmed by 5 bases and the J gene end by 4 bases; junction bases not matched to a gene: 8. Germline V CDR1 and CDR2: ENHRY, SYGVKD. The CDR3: CAISNPGGSADTQYF. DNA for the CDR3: TGTGCCATCAGTAACCCAGGGGGCTCCGCAGATACGCAGTATTTT.

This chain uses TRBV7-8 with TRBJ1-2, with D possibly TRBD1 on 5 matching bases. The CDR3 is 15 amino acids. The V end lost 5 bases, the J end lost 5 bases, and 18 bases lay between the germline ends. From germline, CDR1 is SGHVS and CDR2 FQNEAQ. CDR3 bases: TGTGCCAGCAGCGCCATCCTCAATTCAGGGTATGGCTACACCTTC. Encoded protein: CASSAILNSGYGYTF.

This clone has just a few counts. CDR3 bases: TGTGCCAGCAGCCGACCCCCAGGGCATCACTATGGCTACACCTTC. Amino acids: CASSRPPGHHYGYTF. The genes are TRBV6-6 and TRBJ1-2, with a possible D match to TRBD1 (5 bases). V was cut by 6 bases and J by 3 bases, with 17 bases left in between. The CDR3 spans 15 residues. The germline V gene encodes CDR1 MNHNY and CDR2 SVGAGI (reference sequence).

The CDR3 DNA sequence: TGTGCCAGCAGTGAAAGAAGACAGGGGTTTTACTCTGGGGCCAACGTCCTGACTTTC. This sequence encodes CASSERRQGFYSGANVLTF. This rearrangement joins TRBV6-1 to TRBJ2-6, with 8 bases identical to TRBD1. CDR3 length: 19 residues. Germline assignment: CDR1 MNHNS and CDR2 SASEGT. The trim removed 2 bases at V and 0 bases at J, leaving 9 bases unmatched.

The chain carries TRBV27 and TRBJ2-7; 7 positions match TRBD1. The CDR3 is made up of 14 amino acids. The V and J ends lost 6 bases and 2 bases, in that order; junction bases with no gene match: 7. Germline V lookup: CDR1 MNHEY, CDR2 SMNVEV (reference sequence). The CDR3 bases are TGTGCCAGCAGCGGGACAGCCGACCCCTACGAGCAGTACTTC. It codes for CASSGTADPYEQYF.

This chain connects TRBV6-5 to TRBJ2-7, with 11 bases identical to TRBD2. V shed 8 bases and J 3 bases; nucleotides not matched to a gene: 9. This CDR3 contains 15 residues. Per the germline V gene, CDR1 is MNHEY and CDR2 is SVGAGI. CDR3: CASAPGTSGVYEQYF. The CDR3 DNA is TGTGCCAGCGCCCCTGGGACTAGCGGAGTCTACGAGCAGTACTTC.

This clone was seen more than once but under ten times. The CDR3 is CASSLIVGGQANLNYGYTF. The CDR3 nucleotides are TGTGCCAGCAGCTTAATAGTGGGGGGACAGGCTAATCTCAACTATGGCTACACCTTC. The chain is built from TRBV7-9 and TRBJ1-2; 8 nucleotides match TRBD1. J gave up 2 bases and V 2 bases, and 16 bases lay outside the gene matches. CDR1 and CDR2 (germline): SEHNR, FQNEAQ (reference sequence). This CDR3 region has 19 residues.

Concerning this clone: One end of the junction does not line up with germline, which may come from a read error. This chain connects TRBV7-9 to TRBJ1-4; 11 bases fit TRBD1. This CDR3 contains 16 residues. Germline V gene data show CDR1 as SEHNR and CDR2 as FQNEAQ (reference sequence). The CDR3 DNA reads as TGTTCCAGCAGCTTGGGACAGGGGGCAACTAATGAAAAACTGTTTTTT. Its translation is CSSSLGQGATNEKLFF.